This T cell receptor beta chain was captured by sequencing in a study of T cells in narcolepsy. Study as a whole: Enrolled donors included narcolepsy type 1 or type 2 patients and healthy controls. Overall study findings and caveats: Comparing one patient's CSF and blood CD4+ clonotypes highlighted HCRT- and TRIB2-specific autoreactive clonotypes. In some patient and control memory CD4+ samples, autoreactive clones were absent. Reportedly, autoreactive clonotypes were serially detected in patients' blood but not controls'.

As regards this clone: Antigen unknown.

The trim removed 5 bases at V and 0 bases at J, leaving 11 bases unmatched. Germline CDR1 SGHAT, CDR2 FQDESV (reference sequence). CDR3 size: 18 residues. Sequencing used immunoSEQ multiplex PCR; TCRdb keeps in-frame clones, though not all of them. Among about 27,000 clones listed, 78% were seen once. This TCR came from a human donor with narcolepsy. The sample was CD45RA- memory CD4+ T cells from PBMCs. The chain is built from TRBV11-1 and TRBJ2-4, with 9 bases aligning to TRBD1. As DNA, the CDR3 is TGTGCCAGCAGCCGGACGGGACAGGGCGTCGTAGCCAAAAACATTCAGTACTTC. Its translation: CASSRTGQGVVAKNIQYF. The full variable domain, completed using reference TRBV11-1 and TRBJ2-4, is EAEVAQSPRYKITEKSQAVAFWCDPISGHATLYWYRQILGQGPELLVQFQDESVVDDSQLPKDRFSAERLKGVDSTLKIQPAELGDSAMYLCASSRTGQGVVAKNIQYFGAGTRLSVL.